Below, 8 T cell receptor beta chains from the same sample are listed, as sequenced in a study of CD8+ T cells in alopecia areata. Following RNA extraction, reverse transcription yielded cDNA that acted as the sequencing template. TCRdb's copy holds only in-frame clones and misses some; the assay was immunoSEQ multiplex PCR. The table lists about 200,000 clones, nearly 60% of them singletons. As for treatment: oral pan-JAK inhibitor, 5-10 mg twice daily. The specimen comprised CD4+ T cells sorted from blood, sampled at week 24, from a patient treated with tofacitinib. The receptors were gathered from a human donor with alopecia areata.

J is TRBJ1-5 and V is TRBV25-1; D possibly corresponds to TRBD1 (5 bases). Trimming removed 4 bases at V and 5 bases at J, with 9 bases between. The CDR3 length is 13 residues. Per the germline V gene, CDR1 is MGHDK and CDR2 is SYGVNS. The CDR3 DNA reads as TGTGCCAGCAGTGGGGGGTTGGATCAGCCCCAGCATTTT. The encoded protein is CASSGGLDQPQHF.

The chain is built from TRBV14 and TRBJ2-3; 10 bases align to TRBD2. This CDR3 contains 17 residues. V lost 3 bases to trimming and J lost 0 bases; unmatched junction nucleotides: 6. Germline V CDR1 and CDR2: SGHDN, FVKESK. The CDR3 reads CASSHLPGLASTDTQYF. The CDR3 DNA follows: TGTGCCAGCAGCCACTTACCGGGACTAGCGAGCACAGATACGCAGTATTTT.

V and J are TRBV29-1 and TRBJ1-2, with 7 bases lining up with TRBD1. Germline CDR1 reads SQVTM; CDR2 reads ANQGSEA. Trimming at V came to 7 bases and at J to 3 bases, leaving 5 bases not matched to a gene. The length of the CDR3 is 12 residues. CDR3 sequence (DNA): TGCAGCGATAAAACAGGGGACTATGGCTACACCTTC. As protein: CSDKTGDYGYTF.

This clone was seen a handful of times. V gene TRBV28 combines with J gene TRBJ1-4, with 8 bases matching TRBD1. The V gene's germline CDR1 is MDHEN and CDR2 SYDVKM. This CDR3 comprises 12 residues. V shed 7 bases and J 15 bases; nucleotides not matched to a gene: 10. CDR3 sequence (DNA): TGTGCCAGCAACCCGCAGGGGACAGGAATGTTTTTT. This translates into CASNPQGTGMFF.

The J gene is TRBJ1-6, the V gene TRBV7-9; the D gene is possibly TRBD1 (5 bases). Trimming took 11 bases from V and 8 from J, leaving 16 bases between them. The germline CDR1 and CDR2 sequences are SEHNR and FQNEAQ (reference sequence). The CDR3 is 13 residues long. The CDR3 DNA is TGTGCCCAGGGAGTCCTAGCGGATTCACCCCTCCACTTT. Its translation is CAQGVLADSPLHF.

The table lists this clone with a few counts. The rearrangement links TRBV7-2 to TRBJ2-4; D gene ambiguous. The ends were cut back, 1 base at V and 8 bases at J, with 12 bases in the middle. CDR1 is SGHTA, CDR2 FQGNSA, per germline. This CDR3 is built from 14 residues. This CDR3 reads CASSLGSSMYIQYF. For the CDR3, the DNA is TGTGCCAGCAGCTTAGGGTCTAGTATGTACATTCAGTACTTC.

CDR3 in amino acids: CASSRLASLETQYF. In DNA, the CDR3 is TGTGCCAGCAGTCGACTAGCGAGCTTGGAGACCCAGTACTTC. The V call is TRBV2, the J call TRBJ2-5, with TRBD2 matching 8 bases. V lost 5 bases to trimming and J lost 5 bases; unmatched junction nucleotides: 7. The CDR3 is 14 residues long. CDR1 is SNHLY, CDR2 FYNNEI, per germline. The variable domain in full, completed from reference TRBV2 and TRBJ2-5, reads EPEVTQTPSHQVTQMGQEVILRCVPISNHLYFYWYRQILGQKVEFLVSFYNNEISEKSEIFDDQFSVERPDGSNFTLKIRSTKLEDSAMYFCASSRLASLETQYFGPGTRLLVL.

The rearrangement uses TRBV5-5 and TRBJ2-4; TRBD1 agrees at 8 bases. Germline V gene data show CDR1 as SGHKS and CDR2 as YYEKEE (reference sequence). The CDR3 contains 14 residues. Trimming took 4 bases from V and 9 from J; bases not matched to a gene: 9. The DNA of the CDR3 is TGTGCCAGCAGCCCGGACAGGGAGGATGGCATTCAGTACTTC. It specifies CASSPDREDGIQYF. The whole variable domain, remainder taken from reference TRBV5-5 and TRBJ2-4, is DAGVTQSPTHLIKTRGQQVTLRCSPISGHKSVSWYQQVLGQGPQFIFQYYEKEERGRGNFPDRFSARQFPNYSSELNVNALLLGDSALYLCASSPDREDGIQYFGAGTRLSVL.